This TCR beta chain stems from a study of blood T cell repertoires in COVID-19. Whole-study context: Specimens from acute and convalescent COVID-19 originated in the United States, Italy and Spain. The cDNA or gDNA used as material had been derived from T cells, B-cell-depleted T cells, or PBMCs.

CDR1 is LNHDA and CDR2 is SQIVND in the germline V gene (reference sequence). The CDR3 runs to 12 residues. V lost 7 bases and J lost 1, with 7 bases in between. Original processing notes: Quantification of nucleated cells was approximated via reference gene primer amplification. Only in-frame clones appear in the TCRdb table, and some are missing; sequencing was by immunoSEQ multiplex PCR. D and trimming were read from the DNA, whereas the V and J calls and clone size are those reported in that table. Among 170,000 or so clones listed, about 89% were seen once. This clone was observed once. The chain combines TRBV19 with TRBJ1-1, with D tentatively TRBD1 (5 bases). Sequenced input: peripheral blood. The receptor comes from a man younger than 35 who had recovered from COVID-19. CDR3 region: CASKQGNTEAFF. The CDR3 nucleotides read TGTGCCAGTAAGCAGGGGAACACTGAAGCTTTCTTT. Full variable domain (missing parts from reference TRBV19 and TRBJ1-1): DGGITQSPKYLFRKEGQNVTLSCEQNLNHDAMYWYRQDPGQGLRLIYYSQIVNDFQKGDIAEGYSVSREKKESFPLTVTSAQKNPTAFYLCASKQGNTEAFFGQGTRLTVV.